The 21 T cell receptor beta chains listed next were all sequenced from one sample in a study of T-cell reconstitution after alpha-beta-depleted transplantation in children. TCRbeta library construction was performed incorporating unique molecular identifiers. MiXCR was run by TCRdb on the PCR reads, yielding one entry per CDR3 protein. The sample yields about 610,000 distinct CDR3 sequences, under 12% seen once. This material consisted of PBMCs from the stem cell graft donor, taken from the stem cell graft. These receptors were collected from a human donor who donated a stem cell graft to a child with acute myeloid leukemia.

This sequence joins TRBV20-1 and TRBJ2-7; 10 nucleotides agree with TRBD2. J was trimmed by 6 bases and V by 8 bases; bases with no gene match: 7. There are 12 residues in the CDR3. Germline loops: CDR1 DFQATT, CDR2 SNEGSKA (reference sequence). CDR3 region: CSSGTSVFEQYF. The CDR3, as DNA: TGCAGTAGCGGGACTAGCGTTTTCGAGCAGTACTTC.

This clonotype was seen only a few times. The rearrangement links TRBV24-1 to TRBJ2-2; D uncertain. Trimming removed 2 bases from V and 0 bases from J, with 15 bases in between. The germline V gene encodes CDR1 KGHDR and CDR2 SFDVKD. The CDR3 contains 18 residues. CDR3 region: CATSDSLIGRTNTGELFF. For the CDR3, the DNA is TGTGCCACCAGTGATTCCCTGATAGGAAGAACGAACACCGGGGAGCTGTTTTTT.

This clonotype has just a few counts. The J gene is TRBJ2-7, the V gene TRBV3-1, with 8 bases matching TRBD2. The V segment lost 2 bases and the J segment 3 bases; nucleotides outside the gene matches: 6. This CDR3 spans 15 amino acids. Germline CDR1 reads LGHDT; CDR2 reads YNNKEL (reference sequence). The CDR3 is CASSQQSGSVYEQYF. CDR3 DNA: TGTGCCAGCAGCCAACAGAGCGGGAGTGTCTACGAGCAGTACTTC.

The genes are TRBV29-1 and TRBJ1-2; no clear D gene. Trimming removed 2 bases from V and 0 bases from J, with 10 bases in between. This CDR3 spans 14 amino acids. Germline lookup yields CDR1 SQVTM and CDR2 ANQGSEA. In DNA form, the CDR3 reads TGCAGCGTTGAAAAGACGGAGCCTAACTATGGCTACACCTTC. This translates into CSVEKTEPNYGYTF.

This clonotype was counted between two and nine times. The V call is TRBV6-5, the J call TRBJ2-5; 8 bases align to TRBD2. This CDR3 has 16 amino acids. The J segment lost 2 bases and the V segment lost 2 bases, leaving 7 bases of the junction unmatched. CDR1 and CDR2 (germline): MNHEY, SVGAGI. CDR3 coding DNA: TGTGCCAGCAGTTACCTGGCTAGCGGGTTTCAAGAGACCCAGTACTTC. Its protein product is CASSYLASGFQETQYF.

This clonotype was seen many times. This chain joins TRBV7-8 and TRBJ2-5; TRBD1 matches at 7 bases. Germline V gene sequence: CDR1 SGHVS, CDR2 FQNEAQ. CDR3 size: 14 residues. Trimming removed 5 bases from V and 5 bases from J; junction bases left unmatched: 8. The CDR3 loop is CASSPNTGVETQYF. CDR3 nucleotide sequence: TGTGCCAGCAGCCCCAACACAGGGGTGGAGACCCAGTACTTC.

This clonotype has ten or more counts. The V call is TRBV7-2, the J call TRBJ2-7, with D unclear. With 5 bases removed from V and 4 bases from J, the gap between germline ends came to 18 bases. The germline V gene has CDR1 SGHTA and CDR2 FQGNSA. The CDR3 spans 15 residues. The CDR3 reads CASSRPDLNKYEQYF. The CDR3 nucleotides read TGTGCCAGCAGCCGCCCCGACCTTAACAAATACGAGCAGTACTTC. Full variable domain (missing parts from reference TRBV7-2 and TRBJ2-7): GAGVSQSPSNKVTEKGKDVELRCDPISGHTALYWYRQSLGQGLEFLIYFQGNSAPDKSGLPSDRFSAERTGGSVSTLTIQRTQQEDSAVYLCASSRPDLNKYEQYFGPGTRLTVT.

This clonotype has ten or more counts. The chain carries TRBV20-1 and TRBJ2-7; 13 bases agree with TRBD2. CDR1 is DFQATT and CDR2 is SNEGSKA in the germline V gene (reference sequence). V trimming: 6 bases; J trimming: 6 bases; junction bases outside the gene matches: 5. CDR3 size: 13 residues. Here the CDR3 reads CSATSGRAAEQYF. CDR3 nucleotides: TGCAGTGCAACTAGCGGGAGGGCCGCCGAGCAGTACTTC.

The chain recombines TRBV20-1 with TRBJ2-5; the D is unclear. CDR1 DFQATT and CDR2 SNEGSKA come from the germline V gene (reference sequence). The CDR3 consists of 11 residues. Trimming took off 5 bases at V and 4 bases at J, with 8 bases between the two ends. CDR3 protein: CSAPIGETQYF. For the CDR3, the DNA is TGCAGTGCTCCGATAGGAGAGACCCAGTACTTC.

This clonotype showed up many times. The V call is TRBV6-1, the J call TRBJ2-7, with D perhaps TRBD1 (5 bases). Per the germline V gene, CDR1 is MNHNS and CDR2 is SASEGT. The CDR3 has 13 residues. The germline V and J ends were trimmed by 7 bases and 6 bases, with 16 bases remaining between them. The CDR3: CASTKRGFTEQYF. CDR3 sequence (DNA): TGTGCCAGCACCAAAAGGGGCTTCACCGAGCAGTACTTC.

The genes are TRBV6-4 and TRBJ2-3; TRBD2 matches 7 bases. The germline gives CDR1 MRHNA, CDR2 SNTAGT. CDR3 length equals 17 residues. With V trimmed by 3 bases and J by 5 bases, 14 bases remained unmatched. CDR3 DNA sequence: TGTGCCAGCAGTGATTACGCGGTCGGAGCGGGGTTAGATACGCAGTATTTT. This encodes CASSDYAVGAGLDTQYF.

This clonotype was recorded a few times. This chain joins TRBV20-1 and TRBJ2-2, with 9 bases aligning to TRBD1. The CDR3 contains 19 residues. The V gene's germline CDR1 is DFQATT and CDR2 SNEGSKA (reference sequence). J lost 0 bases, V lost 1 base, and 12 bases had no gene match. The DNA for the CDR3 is TGCAGTGCTAGAGGGACCGGGACAGGGTTGGTAGCGAACACCGGGGAGCTGTTTTTT. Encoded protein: CSARGTGTGLVANTGELFF.

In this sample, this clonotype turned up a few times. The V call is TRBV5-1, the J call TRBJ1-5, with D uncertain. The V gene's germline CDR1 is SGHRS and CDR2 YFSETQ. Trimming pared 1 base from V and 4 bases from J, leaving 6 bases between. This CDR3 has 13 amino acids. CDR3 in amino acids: CASSLIGNQPQHF. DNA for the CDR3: TGCGCCAGCAGCTTGATTGGTAATCAGCCCCAGCATTTT.

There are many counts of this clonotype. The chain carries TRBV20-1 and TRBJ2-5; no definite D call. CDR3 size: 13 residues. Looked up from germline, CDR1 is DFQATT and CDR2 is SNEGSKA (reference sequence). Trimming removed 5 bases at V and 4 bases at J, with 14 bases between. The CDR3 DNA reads TGCAGTGCTTTAGAATCGAGGCGAGAGACCCAGTACTTC. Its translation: CSALESRRETQYF.

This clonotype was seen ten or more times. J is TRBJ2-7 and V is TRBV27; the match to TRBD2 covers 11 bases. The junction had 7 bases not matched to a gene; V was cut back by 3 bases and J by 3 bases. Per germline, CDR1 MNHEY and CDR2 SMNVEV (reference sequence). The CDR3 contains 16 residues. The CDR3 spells CASSFGTSGSLYEQYF. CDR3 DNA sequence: TGTGCCAGCAGTTTCGGGACTAGCGGCAGCCTCTACGAGCAGTACTTC.

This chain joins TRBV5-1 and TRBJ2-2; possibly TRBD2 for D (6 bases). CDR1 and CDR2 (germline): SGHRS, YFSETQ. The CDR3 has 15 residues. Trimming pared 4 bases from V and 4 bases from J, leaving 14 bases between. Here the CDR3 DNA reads TGCGCCAGCAGCCCGGGACTCCGGGGCACCGGGGAGCTGTTTTTT. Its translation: CASSPGLRGTGELFF.

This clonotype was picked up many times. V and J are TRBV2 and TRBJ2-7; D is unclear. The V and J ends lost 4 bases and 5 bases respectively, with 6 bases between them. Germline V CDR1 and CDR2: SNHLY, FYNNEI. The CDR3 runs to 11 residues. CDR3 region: CASSVIHEQYF. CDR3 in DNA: TGTGCCAGCAGTGTAATCCACGAGCAGTACTTC.

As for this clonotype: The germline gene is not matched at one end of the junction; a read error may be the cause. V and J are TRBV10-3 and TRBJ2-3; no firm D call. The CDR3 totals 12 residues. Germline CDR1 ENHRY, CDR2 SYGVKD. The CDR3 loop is CAISEGTDRQYF. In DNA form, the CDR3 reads TGTGCCATCAGTGAGGGTACAGATAGGCAGTATTTT.

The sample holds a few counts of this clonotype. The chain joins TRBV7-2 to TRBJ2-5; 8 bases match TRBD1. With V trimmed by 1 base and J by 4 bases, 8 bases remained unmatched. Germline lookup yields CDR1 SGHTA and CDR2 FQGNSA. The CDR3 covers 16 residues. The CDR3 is CASSLVRQGARETQYF. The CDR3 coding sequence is TGTGCCAGCAGCTTAGTGAGGCAGGGGGCAAGAGAGACCCAGTACTTC. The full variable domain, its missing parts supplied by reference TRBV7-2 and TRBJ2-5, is GAGVSQSPSNKVTEKGKDVELRCDPISGHTALYWYRQSLGQGLEFLIYFQGNSAPDKSGLPSDRFSAERTGGSVSTLTIQRTQQEDSAVYLCASSLVRQGARETQYFGPGTRLLVL.

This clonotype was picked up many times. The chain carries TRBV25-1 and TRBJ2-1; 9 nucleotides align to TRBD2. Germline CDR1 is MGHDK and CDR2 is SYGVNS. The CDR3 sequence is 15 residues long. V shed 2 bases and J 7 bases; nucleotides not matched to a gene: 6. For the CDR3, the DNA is TGTGCCAGCAGTGAACTAGCGGGACTAAATAATGAGCAGTTCTTC. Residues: CASSELAGLNNEQFF.

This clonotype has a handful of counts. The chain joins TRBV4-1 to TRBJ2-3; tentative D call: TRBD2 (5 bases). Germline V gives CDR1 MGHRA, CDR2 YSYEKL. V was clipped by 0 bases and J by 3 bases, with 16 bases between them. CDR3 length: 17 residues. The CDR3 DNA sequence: TGCGCCAGCAGCCAAGATAGAGGGAGCGCCTGGACAGATACGCAGTATTTT. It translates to CASSQDRGSAWTDTQYF.